Below are 27 T cell receptor beta chains sequenced from a single sample in a study of blood T cell repertoires in COVID-19. Repertoires were generated with immunoSEQ multiplex PCR, while TCRdb's copy carries only in-frame clones and drops some. Among about 120,000 clones listed, 65% to 85% were seen once. Sequences were obtained from peripheral blood. These receptors originate from a woman aged 70-85 years with acute or convalescent COVID-19.

The V gene is TRBV5-1, the J gene TRBJ2-6; 8 bases align to TRBD2. Trimming at V came to 4 bases and at J to 2 bases, leaving 5 bases not matched to a gene. This CDR3 spans 16 amino acids. Germline CDR1 is SGHRS and CDR2 is YFSETQ. CDR3 residues: CASSPGGAAGANVLTF. In nucleotides, the CDR3 is TGCGCCAGCAGCCCGGGGGGGGCTGCTGGGGCCAACGTCCTGACTTTC.

This chain connects TRBV28 to TRBJ2-3; 8 bases fit TRBD2. The length of the CDR3 is 16 residues. V shed 3 bases and J 0 bases; nucleotides not matched to a gene: 5. CDR1 is MDHEN and CDR2 is SYDVKM in the germline V gene. CDR3 loop: CASSLMTSASTDTQYF. The CDR3 DNA reads TGTGCCAGCAGTTTGATGACTAGCGCTAGCACAGATACGCAGTATTTT.

The V and J genes are TRBV7-3 and TRBJ2-1, with 11 bases fitting TRBD2. Germline V CDR1 and CDR2: SGHTA, FQGTGA. The CDR3 has 15 residues. The V gene end was trimmed by 5 bases and the J gene end by 7 bases; junction bases not matched to a gene: 7. Written as DNA, the CDR3 is TGTGCCAGCAGCCTACTAGCGGGGGCCCCAAATGAGCAGTTCTTC. It encodes CASSLLAGAPNEQFF.

The rearrangement links TRBV18 to TRBJ1-4; no clear D. Trimming cost V 3 bases and J 5 bases, with 10 bases left between them. The CDR3 loop spans 14 amino acids. The germline CDR1 and CDR2 sequences are KGHSH and LQKENI. The CDR3 here is CASSPRQNNEKLFF. CDR3 bases: TGTGCCAGCTCACCCCGACAAAACAATGAAAAACTGTTTTTT.

The chain joins TRBV18 to TRBJ2-7; 7 bases align to TRBD2. Germline V lookup: CDR1 KGHSH, CDR2 LQKENI. The V gene end was trimmed by 4 bases and the J gene end by 5 bases; junction bases not matched to a gene: 5. The CDR3 is made up of 13 amino acids. CDR3 sequence: CASSRGLDNEQYF. CDR3 coding DNA: TGTGCCAGCTCACGAGGACTAGACAACGAGCAGTACTTC.

This clone is a singleton in its sample. V gene TRBV12-5 combines with J gene TRBJ1-1, with D possibly TRBD1 on 6 matching bases. This CDR3 contains 13 residues. The V gene's germline CDR1 is LGHNT and CDR2 FRNRAP. Trimming stripped 3 bases from V and 6 bases from J, with 11 bases between. The CDR3 region is CASGLGGRAEAFF. The CDR3 DNA reads TGTGCTAGTGGTTTAGGGGGGAGGGCTGAAGCTTTCTTT.

The V and J genes are TRBV11-2 and TRBJ2-1; perhaps TRBD2 as D (6 bases). Trimming cost V 3 bases and J 6 bases, with 9 bases left between them. Germline values: CDR1 SGHAT, CDR2 FQNNGV. The CDR3 extends over 13 amino acids. The CDR3 region is CASSFDGGNEQFF. Written as DNA, the CDR3 is TGTGCCAGCAGCTTCGACGGGGGCAATGAGCAGTTCTTC.

J is TRBJ2-3 and V is TRBV6-1; D possibly corresponds to TRBD2 (6 bases). Trimming shortened V by 2 bases and J by 1 base, and 10 bases separated the two germline ends. Germline assignment: CDR1 MNHNS and CDR2 SASEGT. The CDR3 consists of 15 residues. CDR3 bases: TGTGCCAGCAGTGAAAGGAGGGGCGGCACAGATACGCAGTATTTT. Encoded protein: CASSERRGGTDTQYF.

This sequence joins TRBV19 and TRBJ2-2; D possibly corresponds to TRBD2 (6 bases). V lost 2 bases and J lost 5, with 12 bases in between. Germline CDR1 and CDR2: LNHDA and SQIVND (reference sequence). The CDR3 totals 15 residues. The CDR3 is CASSIRRGRTGELFF. The CDR3, as DNA: TGTGCCAGTAGTATAAGGAGGGGACGGACCGGGGAGCTGTTTTTT.

The chain combines TRBV2 with TRBJ1-1; 9 bases agree with TRBD1. The CDR3 spans 14 residues. The V and J ends lost 4 bases and 5 bases, in that order; junction bases with no gene match: 5. Germline V gene data show CDR1 as SNHLY and CDR2 as FYNNEI. CDR3 residues: CASSAYRGQTEAFF. The CDR3 region has the DNA TGTGCCAGCAGTGCCTACAGGGGGCAGACTGAAGCTTTCTTT.

The chain uses TRBV19 and TRBJ1-1; TRBD1 is a possible D gene (6 bases). The V and J ends lost 2 bases and 1 base respectively, with 11 bases between them. The CDR3 runs 15 residues. Germline values: CDR1 LNHDA, CDR2 SQIVND (reference sequence). The CDR3 DNA reads TGTGCCAGTAGTATAAGCAGGGGAAAGAACACTGAAGCTTTCTTT. This translates into CASSISRGKNTEAFF.

CDR3 region: CASSYSGRDEQFF. For the CDR3, the DNA is TGTGCCAGCAGTTACTCGGGCAGGGATGAGCAGTTCTTC. The chain recombines TRBV6-5 with TRBJ2-1; D perhaps matches TRBD1 (5 bases). Per the germline V gene, CDR1 is MNHEY and CDR2 is SVGAGI. The CDR3 runs to 13 residues. Trimming removed 0 bases from V and 8 bases from J, with 8 bases in between.

The gene calls are TRBV5-1 and TRBJ2-2; maybe TRBD2 (5 bases). Trimming stripped 4 bases from V and 5 bases from J, with 12 bases between. The CDR3 extends over 14 amino acids. CDR1 is SGHRS, CDR2 YFSETQ, per germline. CDR3 protein: CASSLTGITGELFF. The CDR3 coding sequence is TGCGCCAGCAGCCTGACGGGGATAACCGGGGAGCTGTTTTTT.

V usage is TRBV10-3 and J usage is TRBJ2-3, with TRBD2 as a possible D gene (6 bases). Per the germline V gene, CDR1 is ENHRY and CDR2 is SYGVKD. The CDR3 spans 13 residues. Trimming removed 7 bases from V and 5 bases from J, with 13 bases in between. The CDR3 loop is CAIMGEAQDTQYF. DNA for the CDR3: TGTGCCATCATGGGGGAGGCCCAAGATACGCAGTATTTT.

This clone came up once. This chain links TRBV15 with TRBJ2-2, with 9 bases matching TRBD2. V dropped 1 base and J dropped 1; count of bases not matched to a gene: 4. The CDR3 has 17 residues. CDR1 is LNHNV and CDR2 is YYDKDF in the germline V gene (reference sequence). The CDR3: CATSRGGLAENTGELFF. CDR3 sequence (DNA): TGTGCCACCAGCAGAGGGGGACTAGCAGAGAACACCGGGGAGCTGTTTTTT.

V and J are TRBV6-6 and TRBJ2-3, with a possible D match to TRBD2 (5 bases). The V gene lost 0 bases and the J gene lost 11 bases, with 12 bases spanning the gap. The CDR3 runs to 13 residues. The germline V gene encodes CDR1 MNHNY and CDR2 SVGAGI (reference sequence). CDR3 bases: TGTGCCAGCAGTTACTCAAGAGAGGGCGTGCAGTATTTT. This gives the protein CASSYSREGVQYF.

The table lists this clone with a count of one. The sample carries other DNA sequences with the same CDR3. This chain joins TRBV3-1 (or the pseudogene TRBV3-2) and TRBJ1-1; D is ambiguous. The germline V and J ends were trimmed by 3 bases and 8 bases, with 13 bases remaining between them. This CDR3 comprises 13 residues. Germline V CDR1 and CDR2: LGHDT, YNNKEL (reference sequence). The DNA for the CDR3 is TGTGCCAGCAGCCACGGCGGGGAAACCGAAGCTTTCTTT. Its protein product is CASSHGGETEAFF.

The V call is TRBV5-4, the J call TRBJ2-7, with D perhaps TRBD2 (6 bases). The V and J ends lost 10 bases and 2 bases respectively, with 13 bases between them. In germline, CDR1 is SGHNT, CDR2 YYREEE (reference sequence). The CDR3 loop spans 12 amino acids. The CDR3 sequence: CAFGGGPYEQYF. The CDR3 DNA sequence: TGTGCCTTCGGGGGAGGTCCCTACGAGCAGTACTTC.

The V gene is TRBV5-4, the J gene TRBJ1-6; weak D call: TRBD1 (6 bases). Germline-derived CDR1 and CDR2 are SGHNT and YYREEE (reference sequence). This CDR3 is 16 amino acids long. V lost 0 bases, J lost 8 bases, and 15 bases lay in between. CDR3 nucleotides: TGTGCCAGCAGCTTGGTTCGGGGGGCGGTGGATTCACCCCTCCACTTT. As protein: CASSLVRGAVDSPLHF. Variable domain in full (rest from reference TRBV5-4 and TRBJ1-6): ETGVTQSPTHLIKTRGQQVTLRCSSQSGHNTVSWYQQALGQGPQFIFQYYREEENGRGNFPPRFSGLQFPNYSSELNVNALELDDSALYLCASSLVRGAVDSPLHFGNGTRLTVT.

V is TRBV6-5 and J is TRBJ1-1; D may be TRBD1 (5 bases). The CDR3 has 15 amino acids. Between the trimmed V and J ends, which lost 6 bases and 1 base, there was a span of 15 bases. Germline CDR1 is MNHEY and CDR2 is SVGAGI. CDR3 coding DNA: TGTGCCAGCAGAGACTCAGGGAGGGGGAACACTGAAGCTTTCTTT. This translates into CASRDSGRGNTEAFF.

This clone was observed a few times. The rearrangement joins TRBV27 to TRBJ1-6, with 10 bases lining up with TRBD1. The CDR3 extends over 15 amino acids. CDR1 is MNHEY and CDR2 is SMNVEV in the germline V gene (reference sequence). Trimming at V came to 2 bases and at J to 10 bases, leaving 5 bases not matched to a gene. DNA of the CDR3: TGTGCCAGCAGTTTAGGGACAGGGGCACGGTCACCCCTCCACTTT. This sequence encodes CASSLGTGARSPLHF.

The chain employs TRBV19 and TRBJ1-2, with TRBD1 identical over 8 bases. The CDR3 is 14 amino acids. The J segment lost 8 bases and the V segment lost 4 bases, leaving 9 bases of the junction unmatched. The germline V gene encodes CDR1 LNHDA and CDR2 SQIVND (reference sequence). This CDR3 reads CASSTRQGQRGYTF. CDR3 sequence (DNA): TGTGCCAGTAGTACTCGACAGGGGCAGAGGGGCTACACCTTC. Filled out from reference TRBV19 and TRBJ1-2, the complete variable domain reads DGGITQSPKYLFRKEGQNVTLSCEQNLNHDAMYWYRQDPGQGLRLIYYSQIVNDFQKGDIAEGYSVSREKKESFPLTVTSAQKNPTAFYLCASSTRQGQRGYTFGSGTRLTVV.

The table lists this clone with a count of one. The chain employs TRBV19 and TRBJ1-5; D might be TRBD1 (5 bases). Trimming removed 3 bases at V and 6 bases at J, with 12 bases between. The length of the CDR3 is 14 residues. The germline gives CDR1 LNHDA, CDR2 SQIVND (reference sequence). CDR3 DNA sequence: TGTGCCAGTAGTATGACGGGGGGATTTCAGCCCCAGCATTTT. Translation: CASSMTGGFQPQHF. The complete variable domain, with remaining parts taken from reference TRBV19 and TRBJ1-5, reads DGGITQSPKYLFRKEGQNVTLSCEQNLNHDAMYWYRQDPGQGLRLIYYSQIVNDFQKGDIAEGYSVSREKKESFPLTVTSAQKNPTAFYLCASSMTGGFQPQHFGDGTRLSIL.

Of note for this clone: A junction boundary mismatches the germline segment, possibly from a read error. Here the CDR3 DNA reads TGTGCCAGTAGTGTAGACAGGGACTCTCATACGCAGTATTTT. Its protein product is CASSVDRDSHTQYF. This rearrangement joins TRBV19 to TRBJ2-3, with D tentatively TRBD1 (7 bases). The CDR3 extends over 14 amino acids. Germline CDR1 reads LNHDA; CDR2 reads SQIVND (reference sequence).

This clone appeared once. J is TRBJ1-1 and V is TRBV6-5, with D maybe TRBD1 (5 bases). The CDR3 is made up of 13 amino acids. Trimming stripped 6 bases from V and 4 bases from J, with 12 bases between. Germline loops: CDR1 MNHEY, CDR2 SVGAGI. Here the CDR3 reads CASSTTDATEAFF. The CDR3 DNA reads TGTGCCAGCAGCACGACAGATGCCACTGAAGCTTTCTTT.

The chain couples TRBV14 to TRBJ1-1, with D maybe TRBD1 (6 bases). Trimming pared 4 bases from V and 7 bases from J, leaving 19 bases between. The CDR3 runs to 15 residues. CDR1 and CDR2 (germline): SGHDN, FVKESK. DNA of the CDR3: TGTGCCAGCAGCCCTTTAACAGGGTATGATGTTGAAGCTTTCTTT. It yields the protein CASSPLTGYDVEAFF.

CDR3 residues: CASRLAGPPGDTQYF. The CDR3 DNA reads as TGTGCCAGCAGGTTAGCGGGCCCCCCTGGTGATACGCAGTATTTT. The chain is built from TRBV3-1 (or the pseudogene TRBV3-2) and TRBJ2-3; 7 nucleotides align to TRBD2. There are 15 residues in the CDR3. Per the germline V gene, CDR1 is LGHDT and CDR2 is YNNKEL (reference sequence). V shed 6 bases and J 6 bases; nucleotides not matched to a gene: 12.